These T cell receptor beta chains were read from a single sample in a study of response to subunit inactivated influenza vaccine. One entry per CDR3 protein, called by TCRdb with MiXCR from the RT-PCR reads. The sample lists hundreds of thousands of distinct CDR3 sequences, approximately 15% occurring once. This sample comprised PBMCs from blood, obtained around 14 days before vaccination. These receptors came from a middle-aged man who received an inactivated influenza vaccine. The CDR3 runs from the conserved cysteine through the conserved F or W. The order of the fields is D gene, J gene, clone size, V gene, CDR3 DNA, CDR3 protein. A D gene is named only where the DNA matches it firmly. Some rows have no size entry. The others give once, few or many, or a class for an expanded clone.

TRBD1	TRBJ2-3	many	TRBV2	TGTGCCAGCAGTGTCCCGCGAGTGGGACAGCCAGATACGCAGTATTTT	CASSVPRVGQPDTQYF
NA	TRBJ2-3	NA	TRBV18	TGTGCCAGCTCACCACCGCCCCGCGGGGGCTACACAGATACGCAGTATTTT	CASSPPPRGGYTDTQYF
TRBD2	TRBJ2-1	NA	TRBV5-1	TGCGCCAGCAGCTCTCGGGGGGGCCCCGATAATGAGCAGTTCTTC	CASSSRGGPDNEQFF
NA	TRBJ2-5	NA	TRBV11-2	TGTGCCAGCAGCTACGTATCGGGGACCCAGTACTTC	CASSYVSGTQYF
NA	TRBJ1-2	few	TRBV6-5	TGTGCCAGCAGTTCCCCAGGGGTTTTGATAGGCGGCTACACCTTC	CASSSPGVLIGGYTF
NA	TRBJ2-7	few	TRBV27	TGTGCCAGCAGCTTGTCGATGGGAACCGTCTACGAGCAGTACTTC	CASSLSMGTVYEQYF
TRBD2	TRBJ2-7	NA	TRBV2	TGTGCCAGCCGACAACCTACTAGCGGAATCTCCTACGAGCAGTACTTC	CASRQPTSGISYEQYF
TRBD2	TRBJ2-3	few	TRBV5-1	TGCGCCAGCAGCTCGGGACTAGCGGGGGGGCCGGTAGATACGCAGTATTTT	CASSSGLAGGPVDTQYF
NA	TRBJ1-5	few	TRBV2	TGTGCCAGCAGAGCTGACACCAACAATCAGCCCCAGCATTTT	CASRADTNNQPQHF
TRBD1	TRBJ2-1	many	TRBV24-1	TGTGCCACCAGTGAATTCCGACTCACAGGGGGCAATGAGCAGTTCTTC	CATSEFRLTGGNEQFF
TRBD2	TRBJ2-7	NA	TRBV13	TGTGCCAGCAGCTTCGGTCTAGCGGGAGGGAGGTCCTACGAGCAGTACTTC	CASSFGLAGGRSYEQYF
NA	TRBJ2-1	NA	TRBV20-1	TGCAGTGCTAGAGTAAGGGACAATGAGCAGTTCTTC	CSARVRDNEQFF
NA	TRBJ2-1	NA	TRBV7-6	TGTGCCAGCAGCCGGCGGGCGGCCCCCGACAATGAGCAGTTCTTC	CASSRRAAPDNEQFF
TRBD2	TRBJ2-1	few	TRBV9	TGTGCCAGCAGCGTATGGGGACTAGCGGACAATGAGCAGTTCTTC	CASSVWGLADNEQFF
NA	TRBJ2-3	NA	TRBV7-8	TGTGCCAGCAGCTTAGCATCGTATGGCTGGCAGGGGAAGACAGATACGCAGTATTTT	CASSLASYGWQGKTDTQYF
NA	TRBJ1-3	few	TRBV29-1	TGCAGCGCCTCGATAGGAGGAGCTGGAAACACCATATATTTT	CSASIGGAGNTIYF
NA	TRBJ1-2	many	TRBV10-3	TGTGCCATCAGTGAGTCTTATGGCTACACCTTC	CAISESYGYTF
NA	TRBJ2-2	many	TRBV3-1	TGTGCCAGCAGCCAAGATCGGGGGCCCGGGGAGCTGTTTTTT	CASSQDRGPGELFF
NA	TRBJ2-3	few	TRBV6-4	TGTGCCAGCAGTGCCGGGGGAATCGGCACAGATACGCAGTATTTT	CASSAGGIGTDTQYF
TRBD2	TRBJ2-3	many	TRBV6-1	TGTGCCAGCAGAAAGGAGCGGGGTAGGGATACGCAGTATTTT	CASRKERGRDTQYF
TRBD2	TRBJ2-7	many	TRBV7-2	TGTGCCAGCCGAAGCCGTCGCGGGAGCTCCTACGAGCAGTACTTC	CASRSRRGSSYEQYF
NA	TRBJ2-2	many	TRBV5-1	TGCGCCAGCGCGAGGGGGAGGAACACCGGGGAGCTGTTTTTT	CASARGRNTGELFF
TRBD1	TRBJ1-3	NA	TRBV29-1	TGCAGCGTTGTAATCGGGACAGCCGGAAACACCATATATTTT	CSVVIGTAGNTIYF
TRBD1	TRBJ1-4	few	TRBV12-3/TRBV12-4	TGTGCCAGCAGTTTTGGGGACAGTGAAAAACTGTTTTTT	CASSFGDSEKLFF
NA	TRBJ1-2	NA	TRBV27	TGTGCCAGCAGTCAAGGGGACGGATACTATGGCTACACCTTC	CASSQGDGYYGYTF
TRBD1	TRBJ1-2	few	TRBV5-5	TGTGCCAGCAGCTGGAGGGACAGGGACTATGGCTACACCTTC	CASSWRDRDYGYTF
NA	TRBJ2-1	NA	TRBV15	TGTGCCACCAGCAGAGTCCTGGGGTATGAGCAGTTCTTC	CATSRVLGYEQFF
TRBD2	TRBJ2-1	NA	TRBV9	TGTGCCAGCAGCGTAGCCGGGGGGACTAATGAGCAGTTCTTC	CASSVAGGTNEQFF
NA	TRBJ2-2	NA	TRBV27	TGTGCCAGCAGTTTGGTGCTAGCGACAGGGGAGCTGTTTTTT	CASSLVLATGELFF
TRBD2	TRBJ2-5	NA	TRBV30	TGTGCCTGGAGTCCGGGACTAGCGGCGAAAGAGACCCAGTACTTC	CAWSPGLAAKETQYF
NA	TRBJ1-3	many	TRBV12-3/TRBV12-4	TGTGCCAGCAGCGGAAGCCTTCCTGGAAACACCATATATTTT	CASSGSLPGNTIYF
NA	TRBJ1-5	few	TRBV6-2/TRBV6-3	TGTGCCAGCAGTTGGACAGACTCAAATCAGCCCCAGCATTTT	CASSWTDSNQPQHF
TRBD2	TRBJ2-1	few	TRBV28	TGTGCCAGCAGTACCCTTGGGACTAGCGGGAGGGGGTCCTACAATGAGCAGTTCTTC	CASSTLGTSGRGSYNEQFF
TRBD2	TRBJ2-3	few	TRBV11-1	TGTGCCAGCAGCTACGGACTAGCGGGACTACAGTATTTT	CASSYGLAGLQYF
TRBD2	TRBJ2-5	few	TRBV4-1	TGCGCCAGCAGCCAATCTCACCAGCGGGGGGAATACCAAGAGACCCAGTACTTC	CASSQSHQRGEYQETQYF
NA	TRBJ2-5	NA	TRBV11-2	TGTGCCAGCAGCTTAATCTCAGGGTTGGGGACCCAGTACTTC	CASSLISGLGTQYF
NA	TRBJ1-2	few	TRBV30	TGTGCCTGGAGTGTACCGGGGAGTCGCTGGGGCTACACCTTC	CAWSVPGSRWGYTF
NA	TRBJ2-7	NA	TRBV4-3	TGCGCCAGCAGCCAAGAAGGCGGCAGGGTCTACGAGCAGTACTTC	CASSQEGGRVYEQYF
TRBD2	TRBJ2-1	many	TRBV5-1	TGCGCCAGCAGCTCTACAGCCCTCCCTCTAGCGGGAGGCCTAAATGAGCAGTTCTTC	CASSSTALPLAGGLNEQFF
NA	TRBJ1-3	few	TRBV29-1	TGCAGCGTTGCCGAAGAGTTAACAGCCTCTGGAAACACCATATATTTT	CSVAEELTASGNTIYF
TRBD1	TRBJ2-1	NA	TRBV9	TGTGCCAGCAGCGTGACGGGACAGGGCTATGAGCAGTTCTTC	CASSVTGQGYEQFF
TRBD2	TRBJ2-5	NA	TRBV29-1	TGCAGCGTGGGACTAGCGGGAGCTCGGAAGACCCAGTACTTC	CSVGLAGARKTQYF
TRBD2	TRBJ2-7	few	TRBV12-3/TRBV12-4	TGTGCCAGCAGTTCCGGGACTAGCGGGAGGACCTACGAGCAGTACTTC	CASSSGTSGRTYEQYF
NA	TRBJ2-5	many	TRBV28	TGTGCCAGCAGTTTCAGTGATCGGGCCTATGGGACCCAGTACTTC	CASSFSDRAYGTQYF
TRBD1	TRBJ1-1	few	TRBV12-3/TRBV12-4	TGTGCCAGCAGTTTAGGGCAGGGGGCGGACGCTTTCTTT	CASSLGQGADAFF
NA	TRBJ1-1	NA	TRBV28	TGTGCCAGCAGTCCTGGGATCGATTGGAGGGGGTCTGAAGCTTTCTTT	CASSPGIDWRGSEAFF
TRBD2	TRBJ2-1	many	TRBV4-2	TGTGCCAGCAGCCAGTTAGCGGGAGTTGTTAATGAGCAGTTCTTC	CASSQLAGVVNEQFF
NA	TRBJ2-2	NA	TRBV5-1	TGCGCCAGCAGCGGGGCGTCAGGAGGATCCGGGGAGCTGTTTTTT	CASSGASGGSGELFF